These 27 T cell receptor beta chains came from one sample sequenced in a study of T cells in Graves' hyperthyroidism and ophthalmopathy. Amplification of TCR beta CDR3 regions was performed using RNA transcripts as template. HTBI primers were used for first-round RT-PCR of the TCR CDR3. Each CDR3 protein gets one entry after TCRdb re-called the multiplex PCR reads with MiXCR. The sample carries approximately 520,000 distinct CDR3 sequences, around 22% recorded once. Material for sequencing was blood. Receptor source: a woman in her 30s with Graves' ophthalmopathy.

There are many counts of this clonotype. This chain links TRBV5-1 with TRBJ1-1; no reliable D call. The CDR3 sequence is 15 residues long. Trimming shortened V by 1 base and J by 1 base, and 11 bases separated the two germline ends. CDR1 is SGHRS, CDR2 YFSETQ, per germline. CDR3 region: CASSLLDPWNTEAFF. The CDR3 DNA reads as TGCGCCAGCAGCTTGTTGGACCCTTGGAACACTGAAGCTTTCTTT.

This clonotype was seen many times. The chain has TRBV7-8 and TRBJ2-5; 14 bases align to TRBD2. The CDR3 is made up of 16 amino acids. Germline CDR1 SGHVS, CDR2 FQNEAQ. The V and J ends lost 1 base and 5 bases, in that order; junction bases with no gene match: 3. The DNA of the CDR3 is TGTGCCAGCAGCTTAGGACTAGCGGGGGGGGGTGAGACCCAGTACTTC. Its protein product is CASSLGLAGGGETQYF.

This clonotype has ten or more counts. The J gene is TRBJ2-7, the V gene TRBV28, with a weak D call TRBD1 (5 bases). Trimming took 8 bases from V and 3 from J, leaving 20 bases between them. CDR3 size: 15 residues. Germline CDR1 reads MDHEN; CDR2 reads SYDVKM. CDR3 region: CASHRGAGLLYEQYF. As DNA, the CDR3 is TGTGCCAGCCATAGAGGCGCAGGGCTTCTCTACGAGCAGTACTTC.

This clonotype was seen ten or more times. CDR3 region: CASSPNRDRDGYTF. Here the CDR3 DNA reads TGTGCCAGCAGCCCGAATAGGGACAGAGATGGCTACACCTTC. The genes are TRBV7-9 and TRBJ1-2; the match to TRBD1 covers 7 bases. The CDR3 covers 14 residues. Trimming took 5 bases from V and 6 from J; bases not matched to a gene: 9. Germline assignment: CDR1 SEHNR and CDR2 FQNEAQ (reference sequence).

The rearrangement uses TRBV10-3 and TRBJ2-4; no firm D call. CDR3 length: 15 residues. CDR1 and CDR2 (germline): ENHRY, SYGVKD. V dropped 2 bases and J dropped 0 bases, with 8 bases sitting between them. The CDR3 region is CAISENTVAKNIQYF. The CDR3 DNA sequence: TGTGCCATCAGTGAGAATACTGTAGCCAAAAACATTCAGTACTTC.

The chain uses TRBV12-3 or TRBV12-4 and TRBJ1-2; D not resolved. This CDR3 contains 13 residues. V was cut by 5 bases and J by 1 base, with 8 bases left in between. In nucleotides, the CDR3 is TGTGCCAGCAGTACAAGCCTTAACTATGGCTACACCTTC. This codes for CASSTSLNYGYTF.

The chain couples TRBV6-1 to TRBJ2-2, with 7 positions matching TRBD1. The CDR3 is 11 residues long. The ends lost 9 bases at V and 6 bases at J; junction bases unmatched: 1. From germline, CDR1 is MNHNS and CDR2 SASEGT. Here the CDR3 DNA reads TGTGCCAGAACAGGGGCCGGGGAGCTGTTTTTT. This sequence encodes CARTGAGELFF.

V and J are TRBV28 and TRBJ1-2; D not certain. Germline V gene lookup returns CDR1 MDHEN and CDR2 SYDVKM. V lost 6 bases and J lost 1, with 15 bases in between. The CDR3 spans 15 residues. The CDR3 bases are TGTGCCAGCAGCATTGGAGCCAGCCTTAACTATGGCTACACCTTC. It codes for CASSIGASLNYGYTF.

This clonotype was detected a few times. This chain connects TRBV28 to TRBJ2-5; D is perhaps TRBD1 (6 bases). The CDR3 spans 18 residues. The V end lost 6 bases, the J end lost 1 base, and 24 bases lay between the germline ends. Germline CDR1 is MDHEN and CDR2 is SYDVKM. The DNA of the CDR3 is TGTGCCAGCAGCCTAATACTGGGACATCCGCTGGGCCAAGAGACCCAGTACTTC. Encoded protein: CASSLILGHPLGQETQYF.

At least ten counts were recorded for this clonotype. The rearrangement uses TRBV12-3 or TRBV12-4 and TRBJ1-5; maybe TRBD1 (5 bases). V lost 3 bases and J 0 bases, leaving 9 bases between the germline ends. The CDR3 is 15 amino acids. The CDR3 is CASSFGRDSNQPQHF. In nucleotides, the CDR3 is TGTGCCAGCAGTTTTGGCAGGGATAGCAATCAGCCCCAGCATTTT.

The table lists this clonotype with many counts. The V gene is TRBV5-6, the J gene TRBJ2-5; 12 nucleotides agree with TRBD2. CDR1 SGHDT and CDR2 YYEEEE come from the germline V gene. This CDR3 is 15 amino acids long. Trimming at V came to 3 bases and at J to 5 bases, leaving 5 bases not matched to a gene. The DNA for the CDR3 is TGTGCCAGCAGCTCTAGCGGGGGGGCCGAGGAGACCCAGTACTTC. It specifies CASSSSGGAEETQYF.

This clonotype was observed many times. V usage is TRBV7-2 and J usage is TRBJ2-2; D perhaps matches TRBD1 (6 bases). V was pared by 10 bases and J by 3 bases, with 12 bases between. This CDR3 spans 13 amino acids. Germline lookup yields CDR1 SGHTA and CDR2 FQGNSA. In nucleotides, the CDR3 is TGTGCCACCAAAGAGGGGGACACCGGGGAGCTGTTTTTT. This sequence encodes CATKEGDTGELFF.

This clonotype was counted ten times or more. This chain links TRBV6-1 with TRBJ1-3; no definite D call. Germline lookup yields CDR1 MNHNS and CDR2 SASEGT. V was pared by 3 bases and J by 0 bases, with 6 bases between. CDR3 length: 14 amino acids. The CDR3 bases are TGTGCCAGCAGTGATTTCGGCTCTGGAAACACCATATATTTT. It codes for CASSDFGSGNTIYF.

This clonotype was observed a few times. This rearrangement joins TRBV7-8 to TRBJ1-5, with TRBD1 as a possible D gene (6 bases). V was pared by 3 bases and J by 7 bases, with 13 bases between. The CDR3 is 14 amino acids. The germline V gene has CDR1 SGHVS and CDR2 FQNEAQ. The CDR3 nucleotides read TGTGCCAGCAGCTTCCAAGGGGGTGAGCAGCCCCAGCATTTT. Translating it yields CASSFQGGEQPQHF.

The CDR3 nucleotides are TGTGCCAGCAGCTTAGCGCCAGGGAATTACTATGGCTACACCTTC. Its translation is CASSLAPGNYYGYTF. V usage is TRBV7-6 and J usage is TRBJ1-2; perhaps TRBD1 as D (5 bases). V was clipped by 0 bases and J by 3 bases, with 11 bases between them. CDR3 length equals 15 residues. Germline CDR1 and CDR2: SGHVS and FNYEAQ.

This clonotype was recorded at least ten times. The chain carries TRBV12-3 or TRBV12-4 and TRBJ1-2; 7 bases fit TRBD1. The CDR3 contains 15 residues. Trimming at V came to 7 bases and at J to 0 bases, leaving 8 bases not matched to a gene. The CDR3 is CASNLGTAANYGYTF. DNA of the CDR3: TGTGCCAGCAACCTCGGGACAGCCGCTAACTATGGCTACACCTTC.

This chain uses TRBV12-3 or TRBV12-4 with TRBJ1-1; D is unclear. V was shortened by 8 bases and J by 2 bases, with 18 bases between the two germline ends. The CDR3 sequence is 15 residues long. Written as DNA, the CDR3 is TGTGCCAGCTCACCTCCACAGAGACCCAACACTGAAGCTTTCTTT. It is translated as CASSPPQRPNTEAFF.

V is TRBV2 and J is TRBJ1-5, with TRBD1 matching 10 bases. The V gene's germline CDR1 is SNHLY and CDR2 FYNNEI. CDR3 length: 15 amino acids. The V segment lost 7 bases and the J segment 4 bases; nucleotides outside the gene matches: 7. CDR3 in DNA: TGTGCCAGCAATGTCGGGACAGGGGTAAATCAGCCCCAGCATTTT. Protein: CASNVGTGVNQPQHF.

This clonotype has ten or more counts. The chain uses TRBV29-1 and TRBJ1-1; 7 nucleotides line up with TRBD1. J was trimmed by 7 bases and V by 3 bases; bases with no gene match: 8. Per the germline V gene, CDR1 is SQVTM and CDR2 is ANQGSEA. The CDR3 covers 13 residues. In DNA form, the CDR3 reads TGCAGCGTTGAGAAGACAGGGAAGGGTGAAGCTTTCTTT. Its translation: CSVEKTGKGEAFF.

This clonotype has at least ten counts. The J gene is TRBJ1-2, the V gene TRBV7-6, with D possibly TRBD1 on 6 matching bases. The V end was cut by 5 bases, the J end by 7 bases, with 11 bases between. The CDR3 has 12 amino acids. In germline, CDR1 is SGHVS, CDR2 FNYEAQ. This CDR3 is CASSANRAGYTF. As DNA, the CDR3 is TGTGCCAGCAGCGCCAACAGGGCTGGCTACACCTTC.

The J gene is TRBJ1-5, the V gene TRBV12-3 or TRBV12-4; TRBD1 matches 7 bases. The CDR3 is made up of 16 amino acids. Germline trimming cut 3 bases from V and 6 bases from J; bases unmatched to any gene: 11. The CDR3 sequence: CASSLGTGVSSQPQHF. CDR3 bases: TGTGCCAGCAGTTTGGGAACAGGGGTTAGTAGTCAGCCCCAGCATTTT.

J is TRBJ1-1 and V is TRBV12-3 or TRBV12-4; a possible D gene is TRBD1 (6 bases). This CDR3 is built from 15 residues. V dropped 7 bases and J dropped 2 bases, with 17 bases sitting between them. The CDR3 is CASIEATGFNTEAFF. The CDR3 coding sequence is TGTGCCAGCATTGAAGCGACAGGTTTTAACACTGAAGCTTTCTTT.

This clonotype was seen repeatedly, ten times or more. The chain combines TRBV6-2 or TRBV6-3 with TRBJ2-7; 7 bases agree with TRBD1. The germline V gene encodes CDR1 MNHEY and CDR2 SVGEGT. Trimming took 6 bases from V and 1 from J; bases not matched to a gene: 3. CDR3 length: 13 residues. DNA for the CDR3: TGTGCCAGCAGGGGACAGCCGTCCTACGAGCAGTACTTC. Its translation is CASRGQPSYEQYF.

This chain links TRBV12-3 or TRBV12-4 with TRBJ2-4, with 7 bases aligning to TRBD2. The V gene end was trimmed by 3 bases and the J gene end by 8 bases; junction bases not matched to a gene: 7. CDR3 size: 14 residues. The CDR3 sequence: CASSLAGVGDIQYF. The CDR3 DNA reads TGTGCCAGCAGTTTGGCGGGAGTGGGGGACATTCAGTACTTC.

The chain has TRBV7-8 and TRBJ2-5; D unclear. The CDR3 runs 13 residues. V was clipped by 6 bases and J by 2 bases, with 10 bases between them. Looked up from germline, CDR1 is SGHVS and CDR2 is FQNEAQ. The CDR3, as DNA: TGTGCCAGCAGTTGGAGCCGACAAGAGACCCAGTACTTC. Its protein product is CASSWSRQETQYF. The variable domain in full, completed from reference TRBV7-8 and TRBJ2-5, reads GAGVSQSPRYKVAKRGQDVALRCDPISGHVSLFWYQQALGQGPEFLTYFQNEAQLDKSGLPSDRFFAERPEGSVSTLKIQRTQQEDSAVYLCASSWSRQETQYFGPGTRLLVL.

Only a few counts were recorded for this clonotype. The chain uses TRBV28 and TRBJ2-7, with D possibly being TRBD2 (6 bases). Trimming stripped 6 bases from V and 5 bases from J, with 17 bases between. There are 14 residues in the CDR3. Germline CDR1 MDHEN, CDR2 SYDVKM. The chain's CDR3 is CASSPSGERHEQYF. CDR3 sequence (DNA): TGTGCCAGCAGCCCCTCGGGGGAACGGCACGAGCAGTACTTC. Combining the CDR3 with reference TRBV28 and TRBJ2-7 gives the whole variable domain DVKVTQSSRYLVKRTGEKVFLECVQDMDHENMFWYRQDPGLGLRLIYFSYDVKMKEKGDIPEGYSVSREKKERFSLILESASTNQTSMYLCASSPSGERHEQYFGPGTRLTVT.

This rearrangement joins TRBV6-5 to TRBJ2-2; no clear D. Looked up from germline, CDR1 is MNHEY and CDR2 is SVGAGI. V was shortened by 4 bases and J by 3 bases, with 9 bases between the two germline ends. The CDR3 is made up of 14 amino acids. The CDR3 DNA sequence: TGTGCCAGCAGTTCTAACCGGGACACCGGGGAGCTGTTTTTT. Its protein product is CASSSNRDTGELFF.